The sequence of this TCR beta chain was determined in a study of OX40 agonist ivuxolimab in advanced cancers. Study-level background: Patients achieving partial responses numbered three: one hepatocellular carcinoma case and two cutaneous melanoma cases. General study results and limits: Dosing at 0.1 to 3.0 mg/kg was accompanied by clonal expansion of CD4+ and CD8+ blood T cells by week 6.

To note about this clone: Its antigen is not identified.

Measured with immunoSEQ multiplex PCR; TCRdb has only the in-frame clones, and not every one. Among about 46,000 clones, around 91% were seen once, and the ten largest hold about 12%. Blood samples were obtained at baseline, cycle 4 day 1, and cycle 7 day 1. The TCR sequence derives from an adult with an advanced solid tumor such as melanoma, head and neck, liver or kidney cancer. The material sequenced was CD4+ or CD8+ T cells sorted from blood, taken in a trial of the OX40 agonist ivuxolimab.

The CDR3 is CASSQDRGGDTQYF. DNA of the CDR3: TGCGCCAGCAGCCAAGATCGGGGAGGGGATACGCAGTATTTT. V is TRBV4-3 and J is TRBJ2-3, with TRBD2 matching 7 bases. Germline trimming cut 0 bases from V and 6 bases from J; bases unmatched to any gene: 3. The CDR3 covers 14 residues. The germline V gene encodes CDR1 LGHNA and CDR2 YSLEER.